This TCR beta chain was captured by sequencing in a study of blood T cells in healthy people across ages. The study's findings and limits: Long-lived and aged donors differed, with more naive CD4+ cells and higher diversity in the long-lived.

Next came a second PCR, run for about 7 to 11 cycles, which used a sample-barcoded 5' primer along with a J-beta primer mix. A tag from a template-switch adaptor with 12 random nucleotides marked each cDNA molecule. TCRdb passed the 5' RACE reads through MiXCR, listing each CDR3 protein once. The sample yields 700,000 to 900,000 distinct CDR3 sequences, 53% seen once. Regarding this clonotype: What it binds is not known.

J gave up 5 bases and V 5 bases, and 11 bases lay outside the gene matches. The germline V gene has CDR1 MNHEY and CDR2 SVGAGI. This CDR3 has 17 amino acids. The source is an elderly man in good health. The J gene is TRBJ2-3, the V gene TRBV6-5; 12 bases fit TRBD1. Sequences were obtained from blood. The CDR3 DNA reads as TGTGCCAGCAGTACTTATACGGGACAGGGGGCTGGAGATACGCAGTATTTT. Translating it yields CASSTYTGQGAGDTQYF.